The rows below give T cell receptor beta chains drawn from one sample of a study of shared clonotypes between healthy human individuals. Assay used: immunoSEQ multiplex PCR; TCRdb lists only in-frame clones, some missing. The repertoire includes some 800,000 clones, approximately 92% of them detected once, and less than 25% sits in the top ten. The material sequenced was naive CD8+ T cells sorted from blood. The receptors stem from a man between 25 and 39 years old in good health. CDR3s include the opening cysteine and the closing phenylalanine or tryptophan. The D gene is left open where the match is weak. Size tells how often a clone was seen (once, few, many) or the class of an expanded clone, and some rows leave it out.

j_gene: TRBJ1-2
abundance: NA
d_gene: NA
v_gene: TRBV12-1
CDR3aa: CASSLRHGYTF
CDR3nt: TGTGCCAGCAGCCTACGACATGGCTACACCTTC

j_gene: TRBJ2-3
abundance: NA
d_gene: TRBD2
v_gene: TRBV7-6
CDR3aa: CASSSLAGGVDTQYF
CDR3nt: TGTGCCAGCAGCTCCTTAGCGGGGGGAGTAGATACGCAGTATTTT

j_gene: TRBJ2-5
abundance: few
d_gene: NA
v_gene: TRBV10-1
CDR3aa: CASSDTAGWETQYF
CDR3nt: TGCGCCAGCAGTGATACGGCAGGGTGGGAGACCCAGTACTTC

j_gene: TRBJ2-1
abundance: NA
d_gene: NA
v_gene: TRBV7-9
CDR3aa: CASTFLQAYNEQFF
CDR3nt: TGTGCCAGCACCTTCCTTCAGGCCTACAATGAGCAGTTCTTC

j_gene: TRBJ2-1
abundance: NA
d_gene: TRBD2
v_gene: TRBV11-2
CDR3aa: CASSLSGTAYNEQFF
CDR3nt: TGTGCCAGCAGCCTTAGCGGGACGGCCTACAATGAGCAGTTCTTC

j_gene: TRBJ2-7
abundance: few
d_gene: NA
v_gene: TRBV7-9
CDR3aa: CASSLRDNYEQYF
CDR3nt: TGTGCCAGCAGCTTGCGGGACAACTACGAGCAGTACTTC

j_gene: TRBJ2-3
abundance: NA
d_gene: NA
v_gene: TRBV2
CDR3aa: CASMTVSTDTQYF
CDR3nt: TGTGCCAGTATGACAGTCTCCACAGATACGCAGTATTTT

j_gene: TRBJ2-7
abundance: NA
d_gene: NA
v_gene: TRBV7-9
CDR3aa: CASSSEGSGSDPYEQYF
CDR3nt: TGTGCCAGCAGCTCAGAGGGTTCAGGCAGCGACCCCTACGAGCAGTACTTC

j_gene: TRBJ2-5
abundance: NA
d_gene: NA
v_gene: TRBV9
CDR3aa: CASSVGGTRVETQYF
CDR3nt: TGTGCCAGCAGCGTAGGGGGAACCCGGGTAGAGACCCAGTACTTC

j_gene: TRBJ2-3
abundance: NA
d_gene: TRBD2
v_gene: TRBV5-4
CDR3aa: CASSLGTSGGGSTDTQYF
CDR3nt: TGTGCCAGCAGCTTGGGGACTAGCGGGGGCGGGAGCACAGATACGCAGTATTTT